Sequencing of this T cell receptor beta chain was carried out in a study of regulatory T cells in long-lasting Graves disease. General study points: Results may be inaccurate due to the small sample size.

Time point described: newly diagnosed GD, antithyroid drugs for less than 3 months. Preparation of the TCR library used RNA extracted from PBMCs. Diagnosing Graves' disease relied on the American Thyroid Association guidelines. Library construction for TCR beta used iRepertoire HTBI primers and Arm-PCR of CDR3 regions. In the authors' methods: The study identified about 60 TRBV and some 15 TRBJ segments across samples. MiXCR was run by TCRdb on the multiplex PCR reads, yielding one entry per CDR3 protein. Here the V and J calls rest on TCRdb's processing, not on the authors' analysis. The sample has 680,000 or so distinct CDR3 sequences, roughly 15% seen once. Worth noting for this clonotype: Its antigen is unidentified.

The same sample was also studied in work on T cells in Graves' hyperthyroidism and ophthalmopathy. According to that study: Exclusion of patients followed from uncontrolled infection, other autoimmune disease, pregnancy or lactation.

The clonotype comes from a woman in her 30s with Graves disease. The source was peripheral blood mononuclear cells (PBMCs), collected at new diagnosis, from a patient treated with antithyroid drugs.

In DNA, the CDR3 is TGTGCCAGCAGTTTTTTTGCAGGGGGCTTCTACGAGCAGTACTTC. Protein: CASSFFAGGFYEQYF. The gene calls are TRBV27 and TRBJ2-7; 8 bases fit TRBD1. V trimming: 3 bases; J trimming: 3 bases; junction bases outside the gene matches: 7. The CDR3 length is 15 residues. Germline lookup yields CDR1 MNHEY and CDR2 SMNVEV (reference sequence).